This entry lists 25 T cell receptor beta chains sequenced from one sample in a study of identical twins. TCRdb recomputed calls from the 5' RACE reads with MiXCR, one row per CDR3 protein. This sample carries fewer than 550,000 distinct CDR3 sequences, around 15% of them seen once, and the ten largest clones take about 0.47%. This same sample was also part of a study on yellow fever vaccine responses in identical twins.

Sequencing was performed on CD4+ T cells sorted from blood. The receptors derive from a woman between 18 and 29 years old in good health.

The gene calls are TRBV5-1 and TRBJ2-1; 8 bases align to TRBD2. The CDR3 is made up of 17 amino acids. Germline CDR1 and CDR2: SGHRS and YFSETQ. V was clipped by 2 bases and J by 7 bases; unmatched bases: 14. The CDR3 nucleotides read TGCGCCAGCAGCTTAACTCCCGGGACTAGATACGGGAATGAGCAGTTCTTC. Amino acid sequence: CASSLTPGTRYGNEQFF.

V usage is TRBV2 and J usage is TRBJ1-1; D may be TRBD1 (6 bases). Germline CDR1 and CDR2: SNHLY and FYNNEI. With 8 bases removed from V and 3 bases from J, the gap between germline ends came to 10 bases. The CDR3 consists of 12 residues. Here the CDR3 DNA reads TGTGCCAGCGGACAGCAGGACACTGAAGCTTTCTTT. Residues: CASGQQDTEAFF. The whole variable domain, remainder taken from reference TRBV2 and TRBJ1-1, is EPEVTQTPSHQVTQMGQEVILRCVPISNHLYFYWYRQILGQKVEFLVSFYNNEISEKSEIFDDQFSVERPDGSNFTLKIRSTKLEDSAMYFCASGQQDTEAFFGQGTRLTVV.

This clonotype occurred a few times. One junction end does not reproduce the germline sequence, and a read error may be involved. The J gene is TRBJ2-4, the V gene TRBV7-9, with TRBD2 matching 7 bases. Germline V gives CDR1 SEHNR, CDR2 FQNEAQ (reference sequence). The CDR3 sequence is 11 residues long. CDR3 loop: CASSLGLESFF. In nucleotides, the CDR3 is TGTGCCAGCAGCCTAGGACTAGAGTCGTTCTTC. The full variable domain, completed using reference TRBV7-9 and TRBJ2-4, is DTGVSQNPRHKITKRGQNVTFRCDPISEHNRLYWYRQTLGQGPEFLTYFQNEAQLEKSRLLSDRFSAERPKGSFSTLEIQRTEQGDSAMYLCASSLGLESFFGAGTRLSVL.

This chain uses TRBV5-1 with TRBJ2-5; TRBD2 matches at 7 bases. CDR1 SGHRS and CDR2 YFSETQ come from the germline V gene. The V and J ends lost 9 bases and 2 bases, in that order; junction bases with no gene match: 16. The CDR3 sequence is 16 residues long. In nucleotides, the CDR3 is TGCGCCACCAAAAAATCCGGGACTACCGGACAAGAGACCCAGTACTTC. This codes for CATKKSGTTGQETQYF.

This clonotype showed up just a few times. The J gene is TRBJ1-5, the V gene TRBV15; 7 nucleotides line up with TRBD1. CDR1 is LNHNV and CDR2 is YYDKDF in the germline V gene (reference sequence). The CDR3 sequence is 14 residues long. Trimming at V came to 5 bases and at J to 6 bases, leaving 7 bases not matched to a gene. The CDR3 loop reads CATSEAGGVQPQHF. The CDR3 nucleotides read TGTGCCACCAGCGAGGCAGGGGGAGTTCAGCCCCAGCATTTT. Supplemented by reference TRBV15 and TRBJ1-5, the full variable domain reads DAMVIQNPRYQVTQFGKPVTLSCSQTLNHNVMYWYQQKSSQAPKLLFHYYDKDFNNEADTPDNFQSRRPNTSFCFLDIRSPGLGDTAMYLCATSEAGGVQPQHFGDGTRLSIL.

A remark on this clonotype: The junction and the germline gene differ at one end; a read error may be behind it. The rearrangement links TRBV24-1 to TRBJ2-1; 11 bases are shared with TRBD2. The CDR3 covers 16 residues. Looked up from germline, CDR1 is KGHDR and CDR2 is SFDVKD. The CDR3 DNA reads TGTGCCACCGGTGATACTAGCGGGAGCTCCTACAATGAGCAGTTCTTC. Its translation is CATGDTSGSSYNEQFF.

The table lists this clonotype with a few counts. The rearrangement joins TRBV12-3 or TRBV12-4 to TRBJ2-3, with 8 bases lining up with TRBD2. The CDR3 is 14 amino acids. The junction had 8 bases not matched to a gene; V was cut back by 10 bases and J by 2 bases. The CDR3 DNA reads as TGTGCCAACTCCCGGGGGGGGGTCACAGATACGCAGTATTTT. This translates into CANSRGGVTDTQYF.

This clonotype was seen a handful of times. This chain uses TRBV20-1 with TRBJ1-2; D unresolved. The CDR3 runs 14 residues. Trimming removed 1 base from V and 3 bases from J, with 12 bases in between. CDR1 is DFQATT and CDR2 is SNEGSKA in the germline V gene (reference sequence). Here the CDR3 DNA reads TGCAGTGCTAGAGGCCGGGGAGCGCACTATGGCTACACCTTC. Protein: CSARGRGAHYGYTF.

This clonotype was observed a few times. The rearrangement links TRBV12-3 or TRBV12-4 to TRBJ1-2, with a possible D match to TRBD1 (6 bases). V was shortened by 3 bases and J by 8 bases, with 13 bases between the two germline ends. This CDR3 contains 13 residues. CDR3 residues: CASSFIRRGGYTF. DNA for the CDR3: TGTGCCAGCAGTTTCATTCGCAGGGGAGGCTACACCTTC.

V is TRBV25-1 and J is TRBJ2-5; a possible D gene is TRBD2 (5 bases). This CDR3 has 17 residues. Germline CDR1 reads MGHDK; CDR2 reads SYGVNS. V was cut by 2 bases and J by 0 bases, with 16 bases left in between. The CDR3 is CASSESNGAADQETQYF. DNA of the CDR3: TGTGCCAGCAGTGAAAGTAACGGAGCGGCCGACCAAGAGACCCAGTACTTC. The full variable domain, its missing parts supplied by reference TRBV25-1 and TRBJ2-5, is EADIYQTPRYLVIGTGKKITLECSQTMGHDKMYWYQQDPGMELHLIHYSYGVNSTEKGDLSSESTVSRIRTEHFPLTLESARPSHTSQYLCASSESNGAADQETQYFGPGTRLLVL.

This clonotype appeared a few times. The CDR3 DNA sequence: TGTGCCAGCAGCCGTACTAGCGGGACCTCTGGGGCCAACGTCCTGACTTTC. It yields the protein CASSRTSGTSGANVLTF. V gene TRBV3-1 combines with J gene TRBJ2-6; 10 bases line up with TRBD2. Trimming took 4 bases from V and 0 from J; bases not matched to a gene: 3. In germline, CDR1 is LGHDT, CDR2 YNNKEL (reference sequence). The CDR3 length is 17 residues.

DNA of the CDR3: TGTGCCAGCAGCCAGGGAGGCAAAACCTACGAGCAGTACTTC. This translates into CASSQGGKTYEQYF. The rearrangement joins TRBV11-3 to TRBJ2-7; a possible D gene is TRBD2 (6 bases). This CDR3 comprises 14 residues. The germline gives CDR1 SGHNT, CDR2 YENEEA. V was shortened by 5 bases and J by 2 bases, with 13 bases between the two germline ends.

The chain uses TRBV5-1 and TRBJ2-1; 7 bases agree with TRBD1. After removal of 4 bases from V and 4 bases from J, the junction contained 8 bases not matched to a gene. Germline V gene data show CDR1 as SGHRS and CDR2 as YFSETQ. There are 15 residues in the CDR3. The DNA of the CDR3 is TGCGCCAGCAGCCGAGACAGGGCAATGTACAATGAGCAGTTCTTC. Protein: CASSRDRAMYNEQFF.

The V and J genes are TRBV20-1 and TRBJ2-1; TRBD2 aligns across 10 bases. The CDR3 covers 16 residues. Germline CDR1 is DFQATT and CDR2 is SNEGSKA (reference sequence). Trimming cost V 5 bases and J 1 base; bases outside gene matches: 8. As DNA, the CDR3 is TGCAGTGCTGGAACTAGCGGGAAATCGTCCTACAATGAGCAGTTCTTC. Its protein product is CSAGTSGKSSYNEQFF.

In DNA, the CDR3 is TGTGCCAGCAGTTTTTCGGCGTTGGGTAATGACGGGGAGCTGTTTTTT. Translated, it gives CASSFSALGNDGELFF. The chain employs TRBV12-3 or TRBV12-4 and TRBJ2-2; unclear D gene. V dropped 3 bases and J dropped 7 bases, with 18 bases sitting between them. The CDR3 consists of 16 residues.

This clonotype was seen more than once but under ten times. The rearrangement uses TRBV21-1 and TRBJ1-1; the listed D gene, TRBD1, was not tested against the DNA. TRBV21-1 is listed as a pseudogene. The CDR3 contains 16 residues. The CDR3 reads CASSNPTRTENTEAFF. The CDR3 DNA sequence: TGTGCCAGCAGCAACCCCACGAGGACAGAAAACACTGAAGCTTTCTTT.

This clonotype was observed a few times. The V and J genes are TRBV11-2 and TRBJ2-5; 7 nucleotides align to TRBD2. From germline, CDR1 is SGHAT and CDR2 FQNNGV. This CDR3 contains 14 residues. Germline trimming cut 5 bases from V and 5 bases from J; bases unmatched to any gene: 8. The CDR3 here is CASSPPLREETQYF. As DNA, the CDR3 is TGTGCCAGCAGCCCCCCTTTGCGGGAGGAGACCCAGTACTTC.

A few counts support this clonotype. V is TRBV3-1 and J is TRBJ1-2, with TRBD1 identical over 9 bases. Germline CDR1 is LGHDT and CDR2 is YNNKEL (reference sequence). The CDR3 spans 15 residues. The V segment lost 4 bases and the J segment 4 bases; nucleotides outside the gene matches: 7. The CDR3 sequence is CASSRGQGESYGYTF. Written as DNA, the CDR3 is TGTGCCAGCAGCCGGGGACAGGGTGAGAGCTATGGCTACACCTTC. Variable domain in full (rest from reference TRBV3-1 and TRBJ1-2): DTAVSQTPKYLVTQMGNDKSIKCEQNLGHDTMYWYKQDSKKFLKIMFSYNNKELIINETVPNRFSPKSPDKAHLNLHINSLELGDSAVYFCASSRGQGESYGYTFGSGTRLTVV.

This clonotype was observed a handful of times. The V call is TRBV5-1, the J call TRBJ2-7; a weak D match, TRBD1 (5 bases). The CDR3 is 13 amino acids. Trimming left V 4 bases short and J 6 bases short, with 14 bases between. Germline V lookup: CDR1 SGHRS, CDR2 YFSETQ. This CDR3 reads CASSQLAGFEQYF. For the CDR3, the DNA is TGCGCCAGCAGCCAACTGGCAGGGTTCGAGCAGTACTTC.

This clonotype was picked up a small number of times. The J gene is TRBJ2-7, the V gene TRBV29-1; D not resolved. CDR3 length: 12 residues. Germline CDR1 SQVTM, CDR2 ANQGSEA. Trimming removed 3 bases from V and 4 bases from J, with 10 bases in between. CDR3 DNA: TGCAGCGTTGATTCTGGAGATTACGAGCAGTACTTC. Its translation: CSVDSGDYEQYF.

The chain carries TRBV29-1 and TRBJ2-7, with TRBD1 identical over 8 bases. V lost 6 bases to trimming and J lost 0 bases; unmatched junction nucleotides: 7. Germline CDR1 reads SQVTM; CDR2 reads ANQGSEA. The CDR3 runs to 14 residues. CDR3 protein: CSVATGASSYEQYF. The CDR3 DNA reads TGCAGCGTAGCGACAGGGGCGAGCTCCTACGAGCAGTACTTC.

The CDR3: CASSLDRLGPYEQYV. The CDR3 coding sequence is TGTGCCAGCAGCCTAGACAGGTTGGGACCCTACGAGCAGTACGTC. V is TRBV7-8 and J is TRBJ2-7; TRBD1 might be the D (6 bases). The germline V gene encodes CDR1 SGHVS and CDR2 FQNEAQ. Trimming shortened V by 5 bases and J by 2 bases, and 16 bases separated the two germline ends. This CDR3 is built from 15 residues.

This clonotype showed up just a few times. The chain recombines TRBV12-3 or TRBV12-4 with TRBJ2-7; 13 bases map to TRBD2. The CDR3 extends over 15 amino acids. V shed 6 bases, J shed 3 bases, and the junction held 5 bases outside the gene matches. The CDR3 is CASSTSGGDHYEQYV. The DNA for the CDR3 is TGTGCCAGCAGCACTAGCGGGGGGGATCACTACGAGCAGTACGTC.

There are many counts of this clonotype. The chain couples TRBV2 to TRBJ2-2; a weak D match, TRBD2 (5 bases). The germline V and J ends were trimmed by 4 bases and 3 bases, with 9 bases remaining between them. The CDR3 contains 14 residues. Germline V CDR1 and CDR2: SNHLY, FYNNEI. CDR3: CASSATGYTGELFF. As DNA, the CDR3 is TGTGCCAGCAGTGCCACGGGATACACCGGGGAGCTGTTTTTT.

This clonotype was observed many times. The chain is built from TRBV12-3 or TRBV12-4 and TRBJ2-1, with D tentatively TRBD2 (5 bases). The V end lost 6 bases, the J end lost 7 bases, and 13 bases lay between the germline ends. CDR3 length equals 13 residues. The CDR3 DNA follows: TGTGCCAGCAGCCCCAGCGGCGGGAATGAGCAGTTCTTC. Protein: CASSPSGGNEQFF.